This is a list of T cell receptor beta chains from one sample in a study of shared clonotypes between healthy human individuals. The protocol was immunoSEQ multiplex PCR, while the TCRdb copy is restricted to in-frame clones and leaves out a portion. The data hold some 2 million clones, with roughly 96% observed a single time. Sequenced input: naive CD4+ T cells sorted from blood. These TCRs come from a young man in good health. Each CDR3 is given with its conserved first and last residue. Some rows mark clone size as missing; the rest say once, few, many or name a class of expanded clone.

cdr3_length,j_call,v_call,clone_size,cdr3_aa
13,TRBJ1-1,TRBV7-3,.,CASSRQENTEAFF
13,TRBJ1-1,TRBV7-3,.,CASSFFRDTEAFF
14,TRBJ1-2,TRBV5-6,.,CASSLAHPAYGYTF
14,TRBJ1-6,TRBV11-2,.,CASSLIEGNSPLHF
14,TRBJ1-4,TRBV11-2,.,CASSPGGLNEKLFF
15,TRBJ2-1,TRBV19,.,CASSIGQTLYNEQFF
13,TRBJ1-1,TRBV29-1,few,CSVERQLNTEAFF
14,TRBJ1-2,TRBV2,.,CASTLDLISYGYTF
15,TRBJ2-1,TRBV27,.,CASSLWGAEYNEQFF
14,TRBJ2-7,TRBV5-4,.,CASSSLGSSYEQYF
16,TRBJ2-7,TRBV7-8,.,CASSLNLGRNSYEQYF
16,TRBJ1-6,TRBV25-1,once,CASILRWGPYNSPLHF
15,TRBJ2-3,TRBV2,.,CASSESPARTDTQYF
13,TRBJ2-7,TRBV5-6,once,CASSLASGTEQYF
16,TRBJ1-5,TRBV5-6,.,CASSRWTAYSNQPQHF
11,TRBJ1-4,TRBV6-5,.,CASARGEKLFF
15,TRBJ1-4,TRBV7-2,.,CASSLVSGYGEKLFF
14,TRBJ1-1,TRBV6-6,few,CASSYGQGNTEAFF
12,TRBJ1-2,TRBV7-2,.,CASSFRVYGYTF
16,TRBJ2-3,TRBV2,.,CASPGQGIYAVDTQYF
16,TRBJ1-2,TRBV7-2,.,CASSLESLGANDGYTF
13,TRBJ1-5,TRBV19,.,CASSDEKGQPQHF
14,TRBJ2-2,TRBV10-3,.,CATKAGVNTGELFF
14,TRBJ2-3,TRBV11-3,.,CASSLSRSTDTQYF
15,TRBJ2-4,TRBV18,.,CASSPPGQGKNIQYF
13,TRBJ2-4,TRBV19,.,CASSHGGGDIQYF
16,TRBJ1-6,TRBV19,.,CASSLTGGWDNSPLHF
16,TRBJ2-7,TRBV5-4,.,CASSFPEVGVSYEQYF
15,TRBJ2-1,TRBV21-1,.,CATNGWRTSLGEQFF
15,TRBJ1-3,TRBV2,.,CASSEWTGVGNTIYF
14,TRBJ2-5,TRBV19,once,CASSMGTSKETQYF
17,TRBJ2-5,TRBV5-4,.,CASSSGLASRTQETQYF
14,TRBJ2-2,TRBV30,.,CAWSARASTGELFF
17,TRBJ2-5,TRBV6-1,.,CASSEYFGGGKQETQYF
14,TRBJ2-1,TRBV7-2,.,CASNNRRTGSEQFF
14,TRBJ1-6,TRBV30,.,CAWKQPENNSPLHF
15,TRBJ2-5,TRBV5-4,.,CASSLMGEGRETQYF
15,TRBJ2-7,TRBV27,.,CASRGFRAPTYEQYF
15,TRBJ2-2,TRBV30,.,CAWSGGRLNTGELFF
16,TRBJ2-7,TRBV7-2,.,CASSSPRGGFRNEQYF
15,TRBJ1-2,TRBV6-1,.,CASSEALPRSYGYTF
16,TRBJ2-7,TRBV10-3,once,CAMSRLLAGGSHEQYF
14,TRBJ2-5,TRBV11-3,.,CASSLGQGYETQYF
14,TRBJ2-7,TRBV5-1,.,CASSYFDRSYEQYF
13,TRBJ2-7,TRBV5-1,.,CASSLGLVNEQYF
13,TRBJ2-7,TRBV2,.,CASSPRGPYEQYF
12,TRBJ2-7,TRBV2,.,CASGGAGYEQYF
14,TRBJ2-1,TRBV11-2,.,CASSGGGAYNEQFF
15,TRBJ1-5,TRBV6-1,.,CASSEAKWGRQPQHF
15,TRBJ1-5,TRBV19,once,CASTTTGSSNQPQHF
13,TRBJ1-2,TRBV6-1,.,CASNLRGPDGYTF
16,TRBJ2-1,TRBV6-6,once,CASSHRSGISYNEQFF